This TCR beta chain came from a study of PD-1 blockade in classical Hodgkin lymphoma. Study-wide results and caveats: Reported findings placed baseline TCR diversity lower in newly diagnosed patients (compared with healthy donors). TCR diversity in CD4+, not CD8+, cells rose significantly by C4D1.

All the patients suffered relapse after autologous stem cell transplantation, and brentuximab vedotin exposure differed. Purification of CD4+ T cells from thawed PBMCs was performed via magnetic negative selection. Profiling relied on immunoSEQ multiplex PCR, and the TCRdb table lists in-frame clones only, not all of them. The table records about 35,000 clones, around 90% of them present only once. Worth noting for this clone: Its antigen is not identified.

The CDR3 sequence is 15 residues long. The trim removed 4 bases at V and 0 bases at J, leaving 4 bases unmatched. Germline lookup yields CDR1 SGHNT and CDR2 YYREEE (reference sequence). This chain connects TRBV5-4 to TRBJ2-3, with TRBD1 identical over 8 bases. The TCR was taken from a human donor with classical Hodgkin lymphoma. The sequencing here drew on CD4+ T cells from blood, taken at baseline. This chain's CDR3 is CASSIGTGSTDTQYF. The CDR3 DNA reads TGTGCCAGCAGCATAGGGACAGGCAGCACAGATACGCAGTATTTT. Filled out from reference TRBV5-4 and TRBJ2-3, the complete variable domain reads ETGVTQSPTHLIKTRGQQVTLRCSSQSGHNTVSWYQQALGQGPQFIFQYYREEENGRGNFPPRFSGLQFPNYSSELNVNALELDDSALYLCASSIGTGSTDTQYFGPGTRLTVL.